This T cell receptor beta chain comes out of a study of response to subunit inactivated influenza vaccine. TCRdb recomputed calls from the RT-PCR reads with MiXCR, one row per CDR3 protein. This sample has more than 200,000 distinct CDR3 sequences, with 12% found just once. This clonotype was counted ten times or more. The sample consisted of non-naive T cells sorted from PBMCs, taken about 14 days before vaccination. The receptor was derived from a man aged 50 to 60 who received an inactivated influenza vaccine.

The CDR3 here is CASSGGDSWVAEAFF. The CDR3 nucleotides read TGTGCCAGCAGCGGAGGGGACTCTTGGGTCGCTGAAGCTTTCTTT. The V gene is TRBV9, the J gene TRBJ1-1, with D tentatively TRBD1 (5 bases). CDR1 SGDLS and CDR2 YYNGEE come from the germline V gene. The ends were cut back, 3 bases at V and 6 bases at J, with 18 bases in the middle. This CDR3 spans 15 amino acids.